The present entry profiles one TCR beta chain with its context. This sample is drawn from a study of blood T cell repertoires in COVID-19. For the study at large: Sites in the United States, Italy and Spain provided acute and convalescent COVID-19 samples. The analysed material was cDNA or gDNA that came from T cells, B-cell-depleted T cells, or PBMCs.

Authors' analysis steps: Estimated nucleated cell counts came from reference gene primer amplification. The method was immunoSEQ multiplex PCR; TCRdb's version includes in-frame clones alone and lacks a portion of them. Clonal size and the V and J genes are those of that table, whereas D and trimming came from the DNA. The sample lists 220,000 or so clones, roughly 84% occurring once. The sample taken for sequencing was peripheral blood. The receptor's source is a woman older than 75 with acute or convalescent COVID-19.

The chain's CDR3 is CASSVQDSGNTIYF. Here the CDR3 DNA reads TGTGCCAGCAGTGTGCAGGACTCTGGAAACACCATATATTTT. The chain recombines TRBV9 with TRBJ1-3; unclear D gene. The germline V and J ends were trimmed by 5 bases and 0 bases, with 9 bases remaining between them. CDR1 and CDR2 from the germline V gene are SGDLS and YYNGEE. The CDR3 has 14 residues.